Described below is a single T cell receptor beta chain sequence and its context. This sample was taken from a study of response to subunit inactivated influenza vaccine. The CDR3 sequence is 18 residues long. The V and J ends lost 0 bases and 0 bases respectively, with 17 bases between them. The V gene's germline CDR1 is DFQATT and CDR2 SNEGSKA (reference sequence). TCRdb reprocessed the RT-PCR reads via MiXCR and lists one record per CDR3 protein. The sample comprises 550,000 to 800,000 distinct CDR3 sequences, about 15% of which are singletons, and roughly 10% rests with the top ten. The input for sequencing was PBMCs from blood, taken 11 to 12 days after vaccination. The chain carries TRBV20-1 and TRBJ1-4; D uncertain. The TCR was taken from a man aged 50 to 59 who received an inactivated influenza vaccine. The DNA for the CDR3 is TGCAGTGCTAGAGACGACAAGGGCTGGGGTACAACTAATGAAAAACTGTTTTTT. Translation gives CSARDDKGWGTTNEKLFF.